The sample holds a few counts of the clone carrying this TCR beta chain. The antigen is not known. A second roughly 7 to 11 cycle PCR used barcoded and J-beta primers. TCRdb ran MiXCR on the 5' RACE reads and lists one entry per CDR3 protein. The sample records 850,000 to 1,100,000 distinct CDR3 sequences, roughly two fifths being singletons. The data originate from a study of blood T cells in healthy people across ages. Points from the study as a whole: Naive and antigen-experienced cells could not be conclusively compared, given unsorted PBMCs. Among T cells, TCR beta diversity per million cells dropped roughly linearly as age rose.

Germline V gene data show CDR1 as SEHNR and CDR2 as FQNEAQ (reference sequence). The CDR3 is 16 residues long. V lost 1 base and J lost 4; bases outside the gene matches: 5. This chain connects TRBV7-9 to TRBJ1-2; the match to TRBD1 covers 11 bases. Specimen: blood. The TCR sequence derives from a man in his late teens or twenties in good health. The CDR3 loop reads CASSLGYGQGAYGYTF. In DNA, the CDR3 is TGTGCCAGCAGCTTAGGCTATGGACAGGGGGCCTATGGCTACACCTTC.